This T cell receptor (beta chain) originates from a study of blood T cell repertoires in COVID-19. Study-level background: Italy, Spain and the United States were the sources of the convalescent and acute COVID-19 samples. T cells, B-cell-depleted T cells, or PBMCs provided the cDNA or gDNA that served as material.

This CDR3 contains 13 residues. Trimming took off 6 bases at V and 6 bases at J, with 14 bases between the two ends. Germline V gives CDR1 LNHDA, CDR2 SQIVND (reference sequence). Under the authors' procedure: Amplification from reference gene primers served as the basis for estimated nucleated cell counts. The method was immunoSEQ multiplex PCR; TCRdb's version includes in-frame clones alone and lacks a portion of them. V, J and clone size reflect that table, while D and trimming were determined from the DNA. This table holds about 180,000 clones, about 81% found once. The V call is TRBV19, the J call TRBJ1-2, with D possibly matching TRBD1 (6 bases). This sequence was found in a woman older than 75 with COVID-19, enrolled during active disease. The sample was peripheral blood. CDR3 coding DNA: TGTGCCAGTAGCAACAGGGCGCGGGATGGCTACACCTTC. Its translation is CASSNRARDGYTF. Complete variable domain (other parts from reference TRBV19 and TRBJ1-2): DGGITQSPKYLFRKEGQNVTLSCEQNLNHDAMYWYRQDPGQGLRLIYYSQIVNDFQKGDIAEGYSVSREKKESFPLTVTSAQKNPTAFYLCASSNRARDGYTFGSGTRLTVV.